This T cell receptor beta chain was captured in a study of OX40 agonist ivuxolimab in advanced cancers. Study context: In this cohort, patients received ivuxolimab, an agonistic anti-OX40 (CD134) antibody. Patients with hepatocellular carcinoma, melanoma, renal cell or head and neck cancer made up the dose-escalation patients. Checkpoint inhibitors had been given previously to over 30% of patients.

The protocol was immunoSEQ multiplex PCR, while the TCRdb copy is restricted to in-frame clones and leaves out a portion. The top ten hold about 12% of the sample, which has about 55,000 clones, approximately 83% seen once. V was clipped by 0 bases and J by 4 bases; unmatched bases: 4. The CDR3 loop spans 15 amino acids. CDR1 is SGDLS and CDR2 is YYNGEE in the germline V gene. Autoimmune disease history or systemic immunosuppression was exclusionary. The specimen comprised CD4+ or CD8+ T cells sorted from blood, sampled in a trial of the OX40 agonist ivuxolimab. The source of this sequence is an adult with an advanced solid tumor such as melanoma, head and neck, liver or kidney cancer. This chain connects TRBV9 to TRBJ2-7, with 10 bases lining up with TRBD1. This CDR3 reads CASSVGDRGLYEQYF. The CDR3, as DNA: TGTGCCAGCAGCGTAGGGGACAGGGGCCTATACGAGCAGTACTTC.